The 23 T cell receptor beta chains in this list originate from one sample, sequenced in a study of T cell responses to AZD1222 COVID-19 vaccine. Data came from immunoSEQ multiplex PCR; TCRdb stores just in-frame clones and leaves some out. The table lists over 45,000 clones, more than 70% of them singletons. Source: peripheral blood, taken on day 0 of AZD1222 vaccination. The receptors derive from an adult in good health.

The chain has TRBV6-5 and TRBJ2-7; D may be TRBD2 (5 bases). Germline V gene sequence: CDR1 MNHEY, CDR2 SVGAGI. Trimming took off 6 bases at V and 2 bases at J, with 14 bases between the two ends. This CDR3 spans 14 amino acids. CDR3 sequence reads: CASSRRTGTYEQYF. CDR3 coding DNA: TGTGCCAGCAGCCGTCGGACTGGCACCTACGAGCAGTACTTC.

V gene TRBV6-6 combines with J gene TRBJ2-3, with 12 nucleotides matching TRBD2. V lost 5 bases to trimming and J lost 4 bases; unmatched junction nucleotides: 19. Germline CDR1 is MNHNY and CDR2 is SVGAGI (reference sequence). The CDR3 sequence is 20 residues long. Here the CDR3 DNA reads TGTGCCAGCAGTCCCCGGACTAGCGGGACCCCCTCGAGAGGTCCAGATACGCAGTATTTT. It specifies CASSPRTSGTPSRGPDTQYF.

V is TRBV5-1 and J is TRBJ2-1; D is possibly TRBD2 (6 bases). This CDR3 spans 16 amino acids. Trimming took off 1 base at V and 0 bases at J, with 11 bases between the two ends. The germline V gene has CDR1 SGHRS and CDR2 YFSETQ. DNA of the CDR3: TGCGCCAGCAGCTTGCGTACGGGAGTCTCCTACAATGAGCAGTTCTTC. Amino acids: CASSLRTGVSYNEQFF.

This clone was counted between two and nine times. This sequence joins TRBV2 and TRBJ1-1, with D perhaps matching TRBD1 (5 bases). CDR1 and CDR2 (germline): SNHLY, FYNNEI. The V gene lost 4 bases and the J gene lost 0 bases, with 12 bases spanning the gap. The CDR3 is 15 amino acids. The CDR3 DNA is TGTGCCAGCAGTGGAGGGACTTACTTGAACACTGAAGCTTTCTTT. Translated, it gives CASSGGTYLNTEAFF.

CDR3 sequence: CASSNPADEQFF. For the CDR3, the DNA is TGTGCCAGCAGCAACCCCGCGGATGAGCAGTTCTTC. The chain combines TRBV4-2 with TRBJ2-1; D ambiguous. Trimming removed 5 bases from V and 8 bases from J, with 10 bases in between. Germline values: CDR1 LGHNA, CDR2 YNFKEQ. The CDR3 extends over 12 amino acids.

The chain combines TRBV6-5 with TRBJ1-2; D unclear. The CDR3 sequence is 14 residues long. Per the germline V gene, CDR1 is MNHEY and CDR2 is SVGAGI. V shed 5 bases and J shed 6 bases, with 16 bases lying between them. The CDR3 nucleotides read TGTGCCAGCAGTAGCGTGCCGCGAATAGATGGCTACACCTTC. Protein sequence: CASSSVPRIDGYTF.

The chain combines TRBV9 with TRBJ2-1, with 10 bases lining up with TRBD2. Unmatched junction bases numbered 5, after V lost 3 bases and J lost 5 bases. The CDR3 sequence is 15 residues long. Germline CDR1 SGDLS, CDR2 YYNGEE. CDR3 DNA sequence: TGTGCCAGCAGCGAGAGCGGGAGGGACCACAATGAGCAGTTCTTC. Protein sequence: CASSESGRDHNEQFF.

The V and J genes are TRBV24-1 and TRBJ1-1; D not certain. CDR3 length: 14 amino acids. CDR1 is KGHDR and CDR2 is SFDVKD in the germline V gene. V lost 1 base and J 10 bases, leaving 15 bases between the germline ends. In DNA form, the CDR3 reads TGTGCCACCAGTGATTTTTTATCCAGGAGTGGAGCTTTCTTT. The encoded protein is CATSDFLSRSGAFF.

This clone came up a few times. V gene TRBV28 combines with J gene TRBJ1-4; no reliable D call. The CDR3 has 13 amino acids. Germline V gives CDR1 MDHEN, CDR2 SYDVKM. The V end was cut by 8 bases, the J end by 8 bases, with 15 bases between. As DNA, the CDR3 is TGTGCCAGCCTCGCGGGCCAGAGAGAAAAACTGTTTTTT. Residues: CASLAGQREKLFF.

The chain recombines TRBV15 with TRBJ1-6, with D unresolved. CDR1 is LNHNV, CDR2 YYDKDF, per germline (reference sequence). V was pared by 0 bases and J by 9 bases, with 6 bases between. The CDR3 has 13 amino acids. CDR3 sequence reads: CATSRDNGSPLHF. The CDR3 DNA is TGTGCCACCAGCAGAGATAATGGTTCACCCCTCCACTTT.

This chain joins TRBV28 and TRBJ1-2; D call uncertain. With 6 bases removed from V and 5 bases from J, the gap between germline ends came to 4 bases. CDR1 MDHEN and CDR2 SYDVKM come from the germline V gene. CDR3 length: 10 amino acids. This CDR3 reads CASSEYGYTF. Written as DNA, the CDR3 is TGTGCCAGCAGCGAGTATGGCTACACCTTC.

This rearrangement joins TRBV9 to TRBJ2-2; TRBD2 agrees at 12 bases. CDR1 is SGDLS, CDR2 YYNGEE, per germline. V shed 4 bases and J 2 bases; nucleotides not matched to a gene: 3. The CDR3 runs to 16 residues. The CDR3 DNA follows: TGTGCCAGCAGCAGGACTAGCGGGATCAACACCGGGGAGCTGTTTTTT. Its translation: CASSRTSGINTGELFF.

The J gene is TRBJ1-2, the V gene TRBV10-3; TRBD1 aligns across 8 bases. CDR3 size: 13 residues. In germline, CDR1 is ENHRY, CDR2 SYGVKD. Trimming removed 0 bases from V and 9 bases from J; junction bases left unmatched: 3. CDR3 sequence (DNA): TGTGCCATCAGTGAGTCTCAGGGGGCAAGCTACACCTTC. It codes for CAISESQGASYTF.

Here the CDR3 reads CAITGGASSYNEQFF. CDR3 nucleotide sequence: TGTGCCATCACCGGCGGGGCCAGCTCCTACAATGAGCAGTTCTTC. The V and J genes are TRBV10-3 and TRBJ2-1; possibly TRBD2 for D (6 bases). CDR3 length equals 15 residues. Between the trimmed V and J ends, which lost 7 bases and 0 bases, there was a span of 13 bases. CDR1 is ENHRY and CDR2 is SYGVKD in the germline V gene.

The rearrangement joins TRBV12-3 or TRBV12-4 to TRBJ2-4; no firm D call. The CDR3 extends over 12 amino acids. Trimming shortened V by 0 bases and J by 3 bases, and 0 bases separated the two germline ends. CDR3 coding DNA: TGTGCCAGCAGTTTAGCCAAAAACATTCAGTACTTC. Its protein is CASSLAKNIQYF.

Of note for this clone: Within the sample, other DNA sequences also encode this same CDR3. This chain connects TRBV6-5 to TRBJ2-7; D perhaps matches TRBD2 (5 bases). The V end was cut by 6 bases, the J end by 0 bases, with 9 bases between. Germline CDR1 and CDR2: MNHEY and SVGAGI. CDR3 length equals 13 residues. The DNA for the CDR3 is TGTGCCAGCAGGGACTCAGGCTCCTACGAGCAGTACTTC. Its protein product is CASRDSGSYEQYF.

Turning to this clone: One junction end does not reproduce the germline sequence, and a read error may be involved. The CDR3 here is CASSLATHPSTDTRYF. The CDR3 nucleotides read TGTGCCAGCAGCTTGGCTACTCACCCTAGCACAGATACGCGGTATTTT. This sequence joins TRBV5-5 and TRBJ2-3, with D possibly matching TRBD2 (5 bases). The CDR3 covers 16 residues. The germline gives CDR1 SGHKS, CDR2 YYEKEE (reference sequence).

The chain combines TRBV6-5 with TRBJ1-5; D may be TRBD1 (5 bases). Trimming shortened V by 0 bases and J by 7 bases, and 10 bases separated the two germline ends. Looked up from germline, CDR1 is MNHEY and CDR2 is SVGAGI. The CDR3 spans 14 residues. The CDR3 protein is CASSYSGLRQPQHF. CDR3 DNA sequence: TGTGCCAGCAGTTACTCGGGGCTGAGACAGCCCCAGCATTTT.

The chain has TRBV28 and TRBJ2-7; D perhaps matches TRBD1 (6 bases). The CDR3 consists of 14 residues. Germline CDR1 MDHEN, CDR2 SYDVKM. Trimming stripped 5 bases from V and 12 bases from J, with 23 bases between. The CDR3 protein is CASSTQGPTARRYF. DNA of the CDR3: TGTGCCAGCAGTACACAGGGTCCCACGGCAAGGCGGTACTTC.

This rearrangement joins TRBV5-8 to TRBJ1-5; D remains ambiguous. The V end was cut by 0 bases, the J end by 2 bases, with 9 bases between. The CDR3 runs to 15 residues. CDR1 SGHTS and CDR2 YDEGEE come from the germline V gene. The CDR3 sequence is CASSLEGHGNQPQHF. The CDR3 coding sequence is TGTGCCAGCAGCTTGGAAGGTCATGGCAATCAGCCCCAGCATTTT.

This chain uses TRBV28 with TRBJ2-1; either TRBD1 or TRBD2 may supply D (5 bases each). Germline lookup yields CDR1 MDHEN and CDR2 SYDVKM. V dropped 6 bases and J dropped 5 bases, with 20 bases sitting between them. The CDR3 totals 16 residues. The CDR3 sequence is CASSLGDTGAHNEQFF. Here the CDR3 DNA reads TGTGCCAGCAGCCTGGGAGATACCGGGGCCCACAATGAGCAGTTCTTC.

The V gene is TRBV19, the J gene TRBJ2-7, with 9 bases aligning to TRBD1. The V segment lost 2 bases and the J segment 2 bases; nucleotides outside the gene matches: 1. Germline CDR1 reads LNHDA; CDR2 reads SQIVND (reference sequence). The CDR3 runs to 14 residues. CDR3 amino acids: CASSIRTGAYEQYF. The CDR3 nucleotides read TGTGCCAGTAGTATACGGACAGGGGCCTACGAGCAGTACTTC.

The J gene is TRBJ2-1, the V gene TRBV7-3, with 11 bases identical to TRBD2. The trim removed 4 bases at V and 1 base at J, leaving 0 bases unmatched. CDR1 and CDR2 from the germline V gene are SGHTA and FQGTGA. This CDR3 has 15 amino acids. In DNA, the CDR3 is TGTGCCAGCAGCTCTAGCGGGGGGTCCTACAATGAGCAGTTCTTC. It codes for CASSSSGGSYNEQFF. Supplemented by reference TRBV7-3 and TRBJ2-1, the full variable domain reads GAGVSQTPSNKVTEKGKYVELRCDPISGHTALYWYRQSLGQGPEFLIYFQGTGAADDSGLPNDRFFAVRPEGSVSTLKIQRTERGDSAVYLCASSSSGGSYNEQFFGPGTRLTVL.